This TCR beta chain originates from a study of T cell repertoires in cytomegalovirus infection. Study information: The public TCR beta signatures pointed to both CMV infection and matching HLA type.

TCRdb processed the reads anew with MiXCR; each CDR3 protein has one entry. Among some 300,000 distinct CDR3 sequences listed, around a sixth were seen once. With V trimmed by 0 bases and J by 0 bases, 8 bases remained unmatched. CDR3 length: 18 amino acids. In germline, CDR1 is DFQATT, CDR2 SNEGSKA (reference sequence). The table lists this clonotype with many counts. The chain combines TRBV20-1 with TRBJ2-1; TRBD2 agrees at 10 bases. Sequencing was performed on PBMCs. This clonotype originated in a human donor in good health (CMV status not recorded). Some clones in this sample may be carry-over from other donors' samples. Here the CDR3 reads CSARDASGGRSSYNEQFF. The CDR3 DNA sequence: TGCAGTGCTAGAGATGCTAGCGGGGGCAGGAGCTCCTACAATGAGCAGTTCTTC.